Presented here are 13 T cell receptor beta chains from one specimen sequenced in a study of a mutant IDH1 vaccine in newly diagnosed glioma. Method: immunoSEQ multiplex PCR; TCRdb's copy keeps in-frame clones and lacks some. Of around 65,000 clones in the sample, about four fifths were seen once. Time point described: week 11, during vaccination. Each vaccine dose was 300 ug of mutant IDH1 20-mer peptide, with topical imiquimod. Which antigens these TCRs recognize remains unknown. Specimen: PBMCs, collected from a glioma patient whose treatment included an IDH1 peptide vaccine. These receptors originate from a man aged 50-60 years with glioma.

The CDR3 region is CASTPSGVSPYGYTF. The CDR3 DNA reads TGTGCCAGCACTCCTTCCGGGGTTAGCCCCTATGGCTACACCTTC. The gene calls are TRBV7-8 and TRBJ1-2; D remains unclear. In germline, CDR1 is SGHVS, CDR2 FQNEAQ. With 7 bases removed from V and 4 bases from J, the gap between germline ends came to 19 bases. The CDR3 contains 15 residues.

In this sample, this clone turned up once. The V gene is TRBV10-3, the J gene TRBJ2-3, with 13 bases lining up with TRBD2. J gave up 6 bases and V 3 bases, and 3 bases lay outside the gene matches. This CDR3 has 15 amino acids. Germline V gene data show CDR1 as ENHRY and CDR2 as SYGVKD. CDR3 coding DNA: TGTGCCATCAGTGACTCGACTAGCGGGGGGGATACGCAGTATTTT. Protein sequence: CAISDSTSGGDTQYF.

This chain joins TRBV18 and TRBJ2-5; D is undetermined. There are 14 residues in the CDR3. The V end was cut by 2 bases, the J end by 5 bases, with 12 bases between. From germline, CDR1 is KGHSH and CDR2 LQKENI. The DNA of the CDR3 is TGTGCCAGCTCACCAGACCGGACGCGGGAGACCCAGTACTTC. It is translated as CASSPDRTRETQYF.

The chain uses TRBV2 and TRBJ1-6, with D tentatively TRBD1 (6 bases). V gave up 5 bases and J gave up 10 bases, with 15 bases separating them. This CDR3 region has 14 residues. Per germline, CDR1 SNHLY and CDR2 FYNNEI. This chain's CDR3 is CASSRAGEGSPLHF. The CDR3 region has the DNA TGTGCCAGCAGTCGGGCAGGGGAAGGCTCACCCCTCCACTTT.

This chain connects TRBV11-3 to TRBJ1-5; D perhaps matches TRBD1 (5 bases). The germline V gene encodes CDR1 SGHNT and CDR2 YENEEA. V was trimmed by 5 bases and J by 0 bases, leaving 11 bases between them. The CDR3 has 15 amino acids. CDR3 DNA sequence: TGTGCCAGCAGCCCGGGACGGAATAGCAATCAGCCCCAGCATTTT. Its translation: CASSPGRNSNQPQHF.

This clone turned up a few times. The V and J genes are TRBV30 and TRBJ1-1; 7 bases align to TRBD1. This CDR3 region has 13 residues. Trimming cost V 5 bases and J 1 base; bases outside gene matches: 4. The germline CDR1 and CDR2 sequences are GTSNPN and SVGIG (reference sequence). The CDR3 nucleotides read TGTGCCTGGGACAGGGTCGAGAACACTGAAGCTTTCTTT. Amino acids: CAWDRVENTEAFF.

The chain has TRBV4-1 and TRBJ2-1; D is perhaps TRBD1 (5 bases). V lost 3 bases and J lost 7, with 19 bases in between. Germline V lookup: CDR1 MGHRA, CDR2 YSYEKL. The CDR3 runs 16 residues. This CDR3 reads CASSHTPPGSGNEQFF. The CDR3 DNA follows: TGCGCCAGCAGCCATACCCCCCCAGGGTCAGGGAATGAGCAGTTCTTC.

V is TRBV6-5 and J is TRBJ1-1; D gene unclear. The germline V and J ends were trimmed by 2 bases and 7 bases, with 5 bases remaining between them. Germline CDR1 and CDR2: MNHEY and SVGAGI. The CDR3 runs to 11 residues. The CDR3 DNA follows: TGTGCCAGCAGTTACGCTAATGAAGCTTTCTTT. Translating gives CASSYANEAFF.

The CDR3 nucleotides are TGTGCCAGCAGCTCGGGGTATACCGGGGAGCTGTTTTTT. The encoded protein is CASSSGYTGELFF. The chain carries TRBV7-9 and TRBJ2-2, with TRBD2 as a possible D gene (5 bases). V gave up 4 bases and J gave up 5 bases, with 8 bases separating them. This CDR3 is 13 amino acids long. Germline V CDR1 and CDR2: SEHNR, FQNEAQ (reference sequence).

The chain joins TRBV28 to TRBJ2-7, with D perhaps matching TRBD1 (5 bases). CDR1 and CDR2 (germline): MDHEN, SYDVKM. This CDR3 comprises 14 residues. V lost 11 bases, J lost 0 bases, and 17 bases lay in between. Here the CDR3 reads CAGGRGLSSYEQYF. For the CDR3, the DNA is TGTGCCGGCGGAAGGGGCCTAAGCTCCTACGAGCAGTACTTC.

The rearrangement joins TRBV6-5 to TRBJ2-5; the D gene could be TRBD1 or TRBD2 (6 bases each). Germline CDR1 and CDR2: MNHEY and SVGAGI. This CDR3 is built from 15 residues. V lost 7 bases to trimming and J lost 1 base, with 16 bases between them. The CDR3 region has the DNA TGTGCCAGCAACCTGAGGTGGGGGGCCCAAGAGACCCAGTACTTC. Protein product: CASNLRWGAQETQYF.

V usage is TRBV28 and J usage is TRBJ1-2, with D perhaps matching TRBD1 (6 bases). The CDR3 extends over 15 amino acids. Trimming stripped 4 bases from V and 3 bases from J, with 15 bases between. Germline CDR1 MDHEN, CDR2 SYDVKM. CDR3 amino acids: CASSSTGLGHYGYTF. The CDR3 DNA is TGTGCCAGCAGTTCGACAGGTCTTGGGCACTATGGCTACACCTTC.

The V gene is TRBV29-1, the J gene TRBJ1-1; D is perhaps TRBD1 (5 bases). The length of the CDR3 is 12 residues. V dropped 4 bases and J dropped 1 base, with 7 bases sitting between them. Germline V gene data show CDR1 as SQVTM and CDR2 as ANQGSEA. CDR3 nucleotides: TGCAGCGTTGGACAGACGAACACTGAAGCTTTCTTT. Protein product: CSVGQTNTEAFF.